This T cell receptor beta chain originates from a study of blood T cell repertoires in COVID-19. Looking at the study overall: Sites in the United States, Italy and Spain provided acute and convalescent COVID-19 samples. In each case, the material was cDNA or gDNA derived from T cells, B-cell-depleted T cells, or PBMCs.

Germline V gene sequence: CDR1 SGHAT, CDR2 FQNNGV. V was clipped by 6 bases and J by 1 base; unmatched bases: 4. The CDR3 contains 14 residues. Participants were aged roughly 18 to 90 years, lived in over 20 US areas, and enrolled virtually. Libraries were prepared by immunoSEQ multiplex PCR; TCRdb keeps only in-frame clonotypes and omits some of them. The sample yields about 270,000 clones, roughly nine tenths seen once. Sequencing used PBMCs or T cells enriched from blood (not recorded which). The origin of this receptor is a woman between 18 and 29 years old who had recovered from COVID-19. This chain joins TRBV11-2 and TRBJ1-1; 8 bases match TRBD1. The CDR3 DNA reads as TGTGCCAGCAGTCCGGGACAGGCGAACACTGAAGCTTTCTTT. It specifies CASSPGQANTEAFF.